The clone carrying this T cell receptor beta chain was detected a few times. Its target is unknown. The read ends 3 residues shy of where the CDR3 ends; the end is completed using the germline J gene. This sample includes further DNA sequences coding for the same CDR3. The V gene end was trimmed by 7 bases and the J gene end by 3 bases; junction bases not matched to a gene: 12. CDR3 length: 15 residues. The germline V gene encodes CDR1 SQVTM and CDR2 ANQGSEA. CVID and control samples used equivalent genomic DNA input. Sequencing was performed with immunoSEQ multiplex PCR; in TCRdb, only in-frame clones are kept and a portion is missing. The sample contains around 50,000 clones, none of them singletons. These data belong to a study of T cell clonality in common variable immunodeficiency. Whole-study results and caveats: Shared TCRbeta clones were fewer between CVID subjects than controls. CVID subjects had higher TCRbeta clonality than healthy controls, most marked in about a third.

The sequencing input was peripheral blood mononuclear cells. The source is a person aged 18 to 75 in good health. The chain recombines TRBV29-1 with TRBJ2-1, with 7 nucleotides matching TRBD2. The sequenced part of the CDR3 DNA is TGCAGCGCCACCGGAACTAGCGAGAACTACAATGAG. Translated: CSATGTSENYNE. The full CDR3 protein is CSATGTSENYNEQFF.